A selection of T cell receptor beta chains follows, all from one sample in a study of T cell responses to AZD1222 COVID-19 vaccine. Assay used: immunoSEQ multiplex PCR; TCRdb lists only in-frame clones, some missing. The table has 100,000 to 150,000 clones, just over 90% seen once. This specimen was peripheral blood, taken on day 0 of AZD1222 vaccination. Receptor source: an adult in good health. The conserved cysteine and the conserved F or W are not part of the CDR3 here. Clone size is shown for a subset of rows, as once, few, many or a class of expanded clone.

J,V,size,CDR3
TRBJ2-1,TRBV7-2,.,ASRPQQSSYNEQF
TRBJ2-3,TRBV2,.,ASSDGTSLGEEQY
TRBJ1-2,TRBV6-1,.,ASSESIQGDGYT
TRBJ1-2,TRBV6-1,.,ASSEAAGNYGYT
TRBJ1-2,TRBV19,once,ASSNEYYGYT
TRBJ1-2,TRBV30,.,AWWRGGYT
TRBJ1-5,TRBV3-1/TRBV3-2,.,ASSQGDNQPQH
TRBJ1-2,TRBV4-3,.,ASSQRQGRGYT
TRBJ1-1,TRBV29-1,.,SVEWGRSLGNTEAF
TRBJ1-2,TRBV6-5,few,ASSYATGGDGYT
TRBJ1-1,TRBV27,once,ASSSLEGIQAF
TRBJ1-1,TRBV19,.,ATMVDRVNTEAF
TRBJ2-2,TRBV5-1,.,ASSLSGLGTGELF
TRBJ2-7,TRBV5-1,once,ASSLGQGLSYEQY
TRBJ2-3,TRBV27,.,ASWTSGVDTQY
TRBJ1-3,TRBV3-1/TRBV3-2,.,ASSRTLVSTGGLSGNTIY
TRBJ1-3,TRBV30,.,AWSAGGLGNTIY
TRBJ1-1,TRBV11-2,once,ASRPNFRDMGTEAF
TRBJ1-2,TRBV7-9,.,ASSVLGTAPTDNYGYT
TRBJ1-4,TRBV27,.,ASSPPRGVEKLF
TRBJ2-1,TRBV4-3,.,ASSQTRASYNEQF
TRBJ1-2,TRBV7-9,.,ASSPWGRDYGYT
TRBJ2-1,TRBV4-1,.,ASSPTPGRIYNEQF
TRBJ1-4,TRBV7-2,.,ASSARQGGEKLF
TRBJ1-4,TRBV6-5,.,ASSYYRGEKLF
TRBJ1-1,TRBV4-1,.,ASSQDGQGMNTEAF
TRBJ1-3,TRBV7-3,.,ASSNRGPTSTGNTIY
TRBJ2-7,TRBV3-1/TRBV3-2,.,ASSQQSGRDYEQY
TRBJ1-3,TRBV27,.,ASSFSQGGGNTIY
TRBJ2-5,TRBV7-9,.,ASSLGGSKGETQY
TRBJ2-2,TRBV9,.,ASSVVSEGGAGELF
TRBJ1-2,TRBV4-3,.,ASSQAQGFGYT
TRBJ1-1,TRBV5-5,.,ASSWGAAGSTEAF
TRBJ1-5,TRBV11-2,.,ASSPDRVRGNQPQH
TRBJ2-1,TRBV24-1,.,ATSGTPYNEQF
TRBJ1-5,TRBV19,.,ASSIVGGQVNQPQH
TRBJ2-3,TRBV6-2/TRBV6-3,.,ASSDRTSGGHTQY
TRBJ1-6,TRBV11-2,.,ASSLVRNSPLH
TRBJ2-3,TRBV20-1,.,SASTLGAADTQY
TRBJ2-7,TRBV2,once,ASSEEGILGYEQY
TRBJ1-6,TRBV27,.,ASSSDRGYSPLH
TRBJ2-2,TRBV7-3,.,ASSLSRSGNTGELF
TRBJ1-2,TRBV27,.,ASSYVAGNVGGYT
TRBJ2-5,TRBV4-2,.,ASSPANSGFQETQY
TRBJ1-4,TRBV13,.,ASSLQANEKLF
TRBJ1-1,TRBV30,once,AWSISALNTEAF
TRBJ1-4,TRBV4-1,.,ASSQASQNEKLF
TRBJ2-3,TRBV27,.,ASSLGTGGFADTQY
TRBJ2-7,TRBV15,once,ATSRDGQDYEQY
TRBJ1-2,TRBV27,once,ASSYSSHNYGYT
TRBJ2-5,TRBV18,.,ASSPSDSAGETQY
TRBJ2-6,TRBV6-5,.,ASSPQGSGANVLT
TRBJ1-2,TRBV6-1,.,ASSEATGARYGYT
TRBJ2-2,TRBV19,.,ASSIGGGVAVGELF
TRBJ1-6,TRBV9,once,ASSVALLDSPLH